Below are 7 T cell receptor beta chains sequenced from a single sample in a study of radiotherapy plus CTLA-4 blockade in lung cancer. Here immunoSEQ multiplex PCR was the method, and the copy in TCRdb shows in-frame clones only, minus some. The data show more than 95,000 clones, under 85% seen once. The source material was peripheral blood, sampled from a patient treated with radiotherapy plus ipilimumab. The origin of the receptors is a human donor with non-small cell lung cancer who had a partial response to radiotherapy plus ipilimumab. Some clones in this sample may be carry-over from other donors' samples.

The chain links TRBV6-5 to TRBJ2-2; 9 bases align to TRBD1. Germline V gene sequence: CDR1 MNHEY, CDR2 SVGAGI. The CDR3 length is 16 residues. Trimming took 0 bases from V and 6 from J; bases not matched to a gene: 5. DNA of the CDR3: TGTGCCAGCAGTTACTCGGGGACAGGGTGGGCCGGGGAGCTGTTTTTT. Translated, it gives CASSYSGTGWAGELFF.

This chain joins TRBV2 and TRBJ2-7; 8 bases map to TRBD2. There are 14 residues in the CDR3. Trimming at V came to 7 bases and at J to 4 bases, leaving 9 bases not matched to a gene. Germline CDR1 and CDR2: SNHLY and FYNNEI. The chain's CDR3 is CASTQAGASYEQYF. CDR3 coding DNA: TGTGCCAGCACCCAAGCGGGGGCTTCGTACGAGCAGTACTTC.

The chain links TRBV5-1 to TRBJ2-2; D might be TRBD1 (5 bases). CDR3 length equals 16 residues. Trimming pared 1 base from V and 7 bases from J, leaving 17 bases between. CDR1 SGHRS and CDR2 YFSETQ come from the germline V gene. The CDR3 coding sequence is TGCGCCAGCAGCTTGCCAGCAGGGCCCCTTGGCGGGGAGCTGTTTTTT. Amino acid sequence: CASSLPAGPLGGELFF.

This sequence joins TRBV7-9 and TRBJ2-3; perhaps TRBD1 as D (5 bases). CDR1 is SEHNR and CDR2 is FQNEAQ in the germline V gene (reference sequence). Trimming took off 1 base at V and 0 bases at J, with 8 bases between the two ends. CDR3 size: 15 residues. CDR3 sequence reads: CASSLGQSSTDTQYF. The CDR3 bases are TGTGCCAGCAGCTTAGGACAGAGTAGCACAGATACGCAGTATTTT.

This chain joins TRBV2 and TRBJ1-5; 7 nucleotides line up with TRBD1. This CDR3 contains 14 residues. V lost 4 bases, J lost 5 bases, and 5 bases stayed unmatched. Germline V gene lookup returns CDR1 SNHLY and CDR2 FYNNEI. Here the CDR3 reads CASSGQGFDQPQHF. CDR3 DNA: TGTGCCAGCAGTGGACAGGGATTCGATCAGCCCCAGCATTTT.

The genes are TRBV5-1 and TRBJ1-3; 7 bases map to TRBD1. Germline CDR1 SGHRS, CDR2 YFSETQ. CDR3 length: 15 amino acids. V gave up 4 bases and J gave up 0 bases; unmatched junction bases: 4. The CDR3 bases are TGCGCCAGCAGCCTAACAGGGGCCTCTGGAAACACCATATATTTT. This translates into CASSLTGASGNTIYF.

The gene calls are TRBV5-6 and TRBJ1-2, with D tentatively TRBD1 (5 bases). Germline V gives CDR1 SGHDT, CDR2 YYEEEE. V lost 2 bases and J lost 6, with 11 bases in between. The CDR3 runs to 13 residues. This CDR3 reads CASSLVGGNGYTF. CDR3 nucleotide sequence: TGTGCCAGCAGCTTAGTGGGGGGAAATGGCTACACCTTC.